A selection of T cell receptor beta chains follows, all from one sample in a study of OX40 agonist ivuxolimab in advanced cancers. Libraries were prepared by immunoSEQ multiplex PCR; TCRdb keeps only in-frame clonotypes and omits some of them. The data show almost 90,000 clones, roughly 89% seen once. This sample comprised CD4+ or CD8+ T cells sorted from blood, obtained in a trial of the OX40 agonist ivuxolimab. The receptors shown here come from an adult with an advanced solid tumor such as melanoma, head and neck, liver or kidney cancer. The CDR3 runs from the conserved cysteine through the conserved F or W. A D gene is named only where the DNA matches it firmly. Expanded clones are given a class, and other clones once, few, many or no size at all.

v_gene	len	abundance	d_gene	j_gene	CDR3nt	CDR3aa
TRBV19	15	-	-	TRBJ1-2	TGTGCCAGTAGTAGACAAGGACTCCGTCACTATGGCTACACCTTC	CASSRQGLRHYGYTF
TRBV2	13	-	-	TRBJ1-3	TGTGCCAGCAGCCCAGAGGCTCTAAACACCATATATTTT	CASSPEALNTIYF
TRBV6-5	15	once	-	TRBJ1-4	TGTGCCAGCAGTTACCCCGCGGGAGCTAATGAAAAACTGTTTTTT	CASSYPAGANEKLFF
TRBV9	15	-	-	TRBJ1-3	TGTGCCAGCAGCGTAGGAGGCAGCTCTGGAAACACCATATATTTT	CASSVGGSSGNTIYF
TRBV7-2	14	-	-	TRBJ1-5	TGTGCCAGCAGCTTACTGGGGGCGAATCAGCCCCAGCATTTT	CASSLLGANQPQHF
TRBV10-1	14	-	TRBD1	TRBJ2-5	TGCGCCAGCTCCGGACAGGGGGCTGGAGAGACCCAGTACTTC	CASSGQGAGETQYF
TRBV5-6	13	-	-	TRBJ1-2	TGTGCCAGCAGCTTGGTGGGGGCCCTTGGGGTCACCTTC	CASSLVGALGVTF
TRBV2	15	-	-	TRBJ1-3	TGTGCCAGCAGTGAAGTCCGGACCGCTGGAAACACCATATATTTT	CASSEVRTAGNTIYF
TRBV6-4	14	-	-	TRBJ2-3	TGTGCCAGCAGTGCCCAGTTAGGAACAGATACGCAGTATTTT	CASSAQLGTDTQYF
TRBV19	13	medium-sized	TRBD1	TRBJ2-7	TGTGCCAGTAGCCGGCAGGGGGCATTCGAGCAGTACTTC	CASSRQGAFEQYF
TRBV14	13	-	-	TRBJ2-1	TGTGCCAGCAGCCGGACCAGGGGAAATGAGCAGTTCTTC	CASSRTRGNEQFF
TRBV2	13	-	-	TRBJ1-2	TGTGCCAGCAGCCCCGAGGCTAACTATGGCTACACCTTC	CASSPEANYGYTF
TRBV2	14	-	TRBD1	TRBJ2-2	TGTGCCAGCTTTAAGGGGGCAGGGACCGGGGAGCTGTTTTTT	CASFKGAGTGELFF
TRBV18	13	once	TRBD2	TRBJ2-7	TGTGCCAGCTCACTAGCGGGAGACTACGAGCAGTACTTC	CASSLAGDYEQYF
TRBV6-1	15	-	TRBD1	TRBJ2-3	TGTGCCAGCAGTGAACCGGGACAGGGGACAGATACGCAGTATTTT	CASSEPGQGTDTQYF
TRBV28	15	-	-	TRBJ2-2	TGTGCCAGCACCCTAGCCCCAGGGGACACCGGGGAGCTGTTTTTT	CASTLAPGDTGELFF
TRBV7-8	13	-	-	TRBJ1-1	TGTGCCAGCAGCTTGGCAGGGGTGACTGAAGCTTTCTTT	CASSLAGVTEAFF
TRBV4-1	12	-	TRBD2	TRBJ2-4	TGCGCCAGCAGCCAAGGGGGGGGTGTGCGGTACTTC	CASSQGGGVRYF
TRBV11-3	16	-	-	TRBJ2-1	TGTGCCAGCAGCTTAGTAGGAGGGGGGCCGAAGAATGAGCAGTTCTTC	CASSLVGGGPKNEQFF
TRBV18	15	many	TRBD1	TRBJ1-2	TGTGCCAGCTCACCACTACCCAGGGGGATAGATGGCTACACCTTC	CASSPLPRGIDGYTF
TRBV30	14	-	TRBD2	TRBJ2-7	TGTGCCGCGGAAGGTACTAGCGGATCCTACGAGCAGTACTTC	CAAEGTSGSYEQYF
TRBV30	18	-	-	TRBJ1-6	TGTGCCTGGACTCCTTGGGACCTAACCCCAACTAATAATTCACCCCTCCACTTT	CAWTPWDLTPTNNSPLHF
TRBV10-3	11	few	-	TRBJ2-2	TGTGCCATCAAGGGGGAAGGGGAGCTGTTTTTT	CAIKGEGELFF
TRBV6-5	14	-	TRBD1	TRBJ1-1	TGTGCCAGCAGGGGGACAGGGGCCTACACTGAAGCTTTCTTT	CASRGTGAYTEAFF
TRBV11-2	13	-	-	TRBJ1-5	TGTGCCAGCAGCTTAGAAACCGGCCAGCCCCAGCATTTT	CASSLETGQPQHF
TRBV7-7	15	-	-	TRBJ2-3	TGTGCTAGCAGCTTAGATTCTGTGGGCACAGATACGCAGTATTTT	CASSLDSVGTDTQYF
TRBV7-8	17	-	-	TRBJ2-3	TGTGCCAGCAGTCCAGTAACCCCTAGCGCCTTGGGGGGTACGCAGTATTTT	CASSPVTPSALGGTQYF
TRBV7-9	12	-	-	TRBJ2-5	TGTGCCAGCAGCCCCCACCAAGAGACCCAGTACTTC	CASSPHQETQYF
TRBV7-2	13	-	-	TRBJ2-2	TGTGCCAGCAGCTATACGAACACCGGGGAGCTGTTTTTT	CASSYTNTGELFF
TRBV19	13	-	TRBD1	TRBJ1-2	TGTGCCAGTGCGGACAGGGGAAACTATGGCTACACCTTC	CASADRGNYGYTF
TRBV5-1	14	-	-	TRBJ2-7	TGCGCCAGCAGCTTGGTTGTCAGTCCCTACGAGCAGTACTTC	CASSLVVSPYEQYF
TRBV7-2	17	-	TRBD2	TRBJ2-2	TGTGCCAGCAGCTGGGGACTAGCGGGAGGTAGCACCGGGGAGCTGTTTTTT	CASSWGLAGGSTGELFF
TRBV2	16	-	TRBD1	TRBJ1-3	TGTGCCAGCAGCAACAGGGGGTTCGGAGAAGGAAACACCATATATTTT	CASSNRGFGEGNTIYF
TRBV19	15	-	TRBD1	TRBJ2-7	TGTGCCAGTAGGTCTCCTGGGACAGGGGACCACGAGCAGTACTTC	CASRSPGTGDHEQYF
TRBV30	12	-	-	TRBJ1-2	TGTGCCTGGAGTCATTCGGGCTATGGCTACACCTTC	CAWSHSGYGYTF
TRBV27	16	-	-	TRBJ1-4	TGTGCCAGCAGTTTATACGGCTTTTCTGGCGTAGAAAAACTGTTTTTT	CASSLYGFSGVEKLFF
TRBV7-9	13	-	-	TRBJ2-5	TGTGCCAGCAGCTTAGGGACTGTTGAGACCCAGTACTTC	CASSLGTVETQYF
TRBV6-5	11	-	-	TRBJ1-3	TGTGCCACCCGTTGGGGAAACACCATATATTTT	CATRWGNTIYF
TRBV30	14	-	-	TRBJ2-7	TGTGCCTGGAGTATAGGGGTCAAATCATACGAGCAGTACTTC	CAWSIGVKSYEQYF
TRBV5-1	13	-	-	TRBJ2-5	TGCGCCAGCAGCAGTACAGGGCAAGAGACCCAGTACTTC	CASSSTGQETQYF
TRBV30	19	-	-	TRBJ1-4	TGTGCCTGGAGTGCATCAAGGACGGCAGGGCCTGAGAGAGATGAAAAACTGTTTTTT	CAWSASRTAGPERDEKLFF
TRBV9	13	-	-	TRBJ2-7	TGTGCCAGCAGCCCCCGTGGCCGTTGGGAGCAGTACTTC	CASSPRGRWEQYF
TRBV9	15	-	TRBD2	TRBJ2-1	TGTGCCAGCAGCGTAGGACCTAGCGGGAGGTATGAGCAGTTCTTC	CASSVGPSGRYEQFF
TRBV7-3	15	-	TRBD2	TRBJ2-2	TGTGCCAGCAGCTTAGGAGCGGGGTGGACCGGGGAGCTGTTTTTT	CASSLGAGWTGELFF
TRBV5-4	19	-	TRBD2	TRBJ2-5	TGTGCCAGCAGCTTGGTACAGGGGACTAGCGGGGGCTTGGAAGAGACCCAGTACTTC	CASSLVQGTSGGLEETQYF
TRBV7-3	14	-	-	TRBJ2-5	TGTGCCAGCAGCTTAGGGGGGGCCCAGGAGACCCAGTACTTC	CASSLGGAQETQYF
TRBV5-1	15	-	TRBD1	TRBJ2-4	TGCGCCAGCGCGACAGGGGGTAGGGAAAACGGCATTCAGTACTTC	CASATGGRENGIQYF
TRBV7-7	14	few	-	TRBJ2-1	TGTGCTAGCAGCTTCGGACCCCCAGACAATGAGCAGTTCTTC	CASSFGPPDNEQFF